Only one count was recorded for the clone carrying this T cell receptor (beta chain). Its antigen remains unknown. V was cut by 6 bases and J by 0 bases, with 12 bases left in between. The CDR3 is 15 residues long. CDR1 is SGHTA, CDR2 FQGNSA, per germline. The data belong to a study of CD8+ T cells in alopecia areata. Findings of the study overall: The study found that many expanded lesional clones persisted in scalp and blood during tofacitinib. Scalp clonality and expanded CD8+ clones among the top 100 fell significantly with tofacitinib.

The sample's treatment: oral pan-JAK inhibitor, 5-10 mg twice daily. TCR sequencing used cDNA made by reverse transcription of extracted RNA. Generated by immunoSEQ multiplex PCR, the TCRdb table keeps only in-frame clones and is missing some. In the table there are approximately 210,000 clones, over 60% of which are singletons. The receptor was isolated from a human donor with alopecia areata. This chain connects TRBV7-2 to TRBJ1-5; no clear D. This material consisted of CD4+ T cells sorted from blood, taken at week 4, from a patient treated with tofacitinib. CDR3 sequence reads: CASSQVGGSNQPQHF. In nucleotides, the CDR3 is TGTGCCAGCAGTCAAGTGGGTGGTAGCAATCAGCCCCAGCATTTT.